One sample yielded the 20 T cell receptor beta chains listed below, sequenced in a study of blood T cell repertoires in COVID-19. Sequenced by immunoSEQ multiplex PCR; TCRdb stores in-frame clones only, minus some. Of fewer than 250,000 clones listed, roughly 80% are singletons. Source material: peripheral blood. Receptors originate from a woman aged 45-60 years with acute or convalescent COVID-19.

This clone was recorded once. V usage is TRBV7-2 and J usage is TRBJ1-2, with 9 bases fitting TRBD1. CDR3 length: 17 residues. J lost 4 bases, V lost 3 bases, and 12 bases had no gene match. CDR1 and CDR2 (germline): SGHTA, FQGNSA. Written as DNA, the CDR3 is TGTGCCAGCAGCTTCCGGGACAGGGTGACCTGGAGCTATGGCTACACCTTC. This encodes CASSFRDRVTWSYGYTF.

J is TRBJ1-4 and V is TRBV14; TRBD1 is a possible D gene (5 bases). Deletions cut 4 bases from V and 4 bases from J, with 19 bases between. Germline assignment: CDR1 SGHDN and CDR2 FVKESK. The CDR3 is made up of 17 amino acids. For the CDR3, the DNA is TGTGCCAGCAGCCTAAATACAGGTGGCTTGGGTAATGAAAAACTGTTTTTT. This codes for CASSLNTGGLGNEKLFF.

The chain combines TRBV6-5 with TRBJ1-2; D remains unclear. Per germline, CDR1 MNHEY and CDR2 SVGAGI. Trimming removed 6 bases from V and 0 bases from J, with 8 bases in between. The CDR3 extends over 13 amino acids. The CDR3 spells CASSPGTNYGYTF. Written as DNA, the CDR3 is TGTGCCAGCAGCCCGGGAACTAACTATGGCTACACCTTC.

Here the CDR3 DNA reads TGTGCCAGCACCTTAAGCACGGGGGGACTAGCGGGAGGGCCCCACGAGCAGTACTTC. Translation: CASTLSTGGLAGGPHEQYF. The rearrangement links TRBV27 to TRBJ2-7, with TRBD2 matching over 16 bases. Germline V gene lookup returns CDR1 MNHEY and CDR2 SMNVEV (reference sequence). This CDR3 has 19 residues. The J segment lost 5 bases and the V segment lost 7 bases, leaving 17 bases of the junction unmatched.

This clone was observed many times. The chain combines TRBV25-1 with TRBJ1-2; D perhaps matches TRBD1 (6 bases). V lost 2 bases to trimming and J lost 6 bases, with 13 bases between them. The germline gives CDR1 MGHDK, CDR2 SYGVNS. The length of the CDR3 is 14 residues. CDR3: CASSELTGSHGYTF. The CDR3 region has the DNA TGTGCCAGCAGTGAACTTACAGGGAGTCATGGCTACACCTTC.

J is TRBJ1-1 and V is TRBV12-5, with 7 bases that match TRBD1. J was trimmed by 0 bases and V by 3 bases; bases with no gene match: 4. CDR3 size: 15 residues. Germline CDR1 and CDR2: LGHNT and FRNRAP. The CDR3: CASGFRGALNTEAFF. The CDR3 DNA is TGTGCTAGTGGTTTCAGGGGGGCGTTGAACACTGAAGCTTTCTTT.

The chain combines TRBV6-5 with TRBJ1-1; TRBD1 matches 7 bases. In germline, CDR1 is MNHEY, CDR2 SVGAGI. Unmatched junction bases numbered 9, after V lost 6 bases and J lost 11 bases. This CDR3 contains 12 residues. Here the CDR3 reads CASSPDRVLAFF. CDR3 nucleotide sequence: TGTGCCAGCAGCCCCGACAGGGTATTGGCTTTCTTT.

This chain links TRBV28 with TRBJ2-7; D may be TRBD1 (6 bases). Between the trimmed V and J ends, which lost 6 bases and 2 bases, there was a span of 11 bases. CDR3 length: 13 residues. In germline, CDR1 is MDHEN, CDR2 SYDVKM. CDR3 loop: CASSYRETYEQYF. CDR3 DNA: TGTGCCAGCAGCTACAGGGAAACCTACGAGCAGTACTTC.

V usage is TRBV24-1 and J usage is TRBJ1-2; unclear D gene. Trimming left V 2 bases short and J 6 bases short, with 6 bases between. CDR3 size: 12 residues. Germline-derived CDR1 and CDR2 are KGHDR and SFDVKD. The CDR3 DNA follows: TGTGCCACCAGTGATTCGTTAGATGGCTACACCTTC. This translates into CATSDSLDGYTF.

The V and J genes are TRBV7-2 and TRBJ1-2; TRBD1 aligns across 11 bases. V dropped 5 bases and J dropped 4; count of bases not matched to a gene: 6. Germline CDR1 SGHTA, CDR2 FQGNSA. The CDR3 has 15 amino acids. Here the CDR3 reads CASSGRDRGSYGYTF. DNA for the CDR3: TGTGCCAGCAGCGGAAGGGACAGGGGGTCCTATGGCTACACCTTC.

The chain carries TRBV14 and TRBJ2-1, with D possibly matching TRBD2 (6 bases). Deletions cut 2 bases from V and 2 bases from J, with 10 bases between. Looked up from germline, CDR1 is SGHDN and CDR2 is FVKESK. This CDR3 has 15 residues. The CDR3 DNA reads TGTGCCAGCAGCCAACGGCGCGGGGCCTACAATGAGCAGTTCTTC. This translates into CASSQRRGAYNEQFF. The full variable domain, rest sourced from reference TRBV14 and TRBJ2-1, is EAGVTQFPSHSVIEKGQTVTLRCDPISGHDNLYWYRRVMGKEIKFLLHFVKESKQDESGMPNNRFLAERTGGTYSTLKVQPAELEDSGVYFCASSQRRGAYNEQFFGPGTRLTVL.

The table lists this clone with a count of one. CDR3 sequence: CASSTSTGFHLATQYF. The DNA for the CDR3 is TGTGCCAGTAGTACCTCGACAGGTTTCCATCTAGCTACGCAGTATTTT. The chain couples TRBV19 to TRBJ2-3; tentatively, D is TRBD1 (6 bases). The V end lost 4 bases, the J end lost 8 bases, and 22 bases lay between the germline ends. This CDR3 spans 16 amino acids. Germline V gives CDR1 LNHDA, CDR2 SQIVND (reference sequence).

The rearrangement links TRBV21-1 to TRBJ2-5; the table gives TRBD2 as D, unverified against the DNA. TRBV21-1 is assigned pseudogene status. The CDR3 is made up of 12 amino acids. The chain's CDR3 is CARGGAFWTQYF. The CDR3 bases are TGTGCCAGAGGGGGGGCCTTCTGGACCCAGTACTTC.

The chain couples TRBV3-1 (or the pseudogene TRBV3-2) to TRBJ2-7, with a weak D call TRBD1 (5 bases). The CDR3 runs to 15 residues. Germline CDR1 and CDR2: LGHDT and YNNKEL (reference sequence). The V end was cut by 1 base, the J end by 0 bases, with 10 bases between. CDR3 in DNA: TGTGCCAGCAGCCAAGCCCAGGGTGCCTCCTACGAGCAGTACTTC. Translation: CASSQAQGASYEQYF.

This sequence joins TRBV9 and TRBJ2-5; D perhaps matches TRBD2 (5 bases). The CDR3 length is 10 residues. The V gene's germline CDR1 is SGDLS and CDR2 YYNGEE. Trimming took off 7 bases at V and 4 bases at J, with 5 bases between the two ends. The CDR3 loop is CASAGETQYF. DNA for the CDR3: TGTGCCAGCGCGGGAGAGACCCAGTACTTC.

In nucleotides, the CDR3 is TGTGCCAGCAGCGCGGACAGGGGGGATCAGCCCCAGCATTTT. This gives the protein CASSADRGDQPQHF. The chain combines TRBV3-1 (or the pseudogene TRBV3-2) with TRBJ1-5, with TRBD1 matching 10 bases. J was trimmed by 5 bases and V by 5 bases; bases with no gene match: 3. This CDR3 is 14 amino acids long. CDR1 is LGHDT, CDR2 YNNKEL, per germline (reference sequence).

This rearrangement joins TRBV12-3 or TRBV12-4 to TRBJ2-7; 7 nucleotides match TRBD2. The ends lost 5 bases at V and 3 bases at J; junction bases unmatched: 4. The CDR3 extends over 13 amino acids. CDR3: CASSMGGSYEQYF. For the CDR3, the DNA is TGTGCCAGCAGTATGGGAGGGAGCTACGAGCAGTACTTC.

The chain is built from TRBV24-1 and TRBJ2-1, with TRBD1 matching over 8 bases. Germline CDR1 is KGHDR and CDR2 is SFDVKD. Germline trimming cut 2 bases from V and 5 bases from J; bases unmatched to any gene: 7. The CDR3 spans 16 residues. DNA of the CDR3: TGTGCCACCAGTGATTGGAGGGCAGGGGGCCACAATGAGCAGTTCTTC. It codes for CATSDWRAGGHNEQFF.

This chain uses TRBV7-9 with TRBJ2-5, with D hard to call. CDR1 is SEHNR and CDR2 is FQNEAQ in the germline V gene (reference sequence). V shed 5 bases and J shed 5 bases, with 9 bases lying between them. CDR3 length: 12 residues. CDR3 sequence (DNA): TGTGCCAGCAGCCACAGTGGGGAGACCCAGTACTTC. This encodes CASSHSGETQYF.

This chain uses TRBV18 with TRBJ2-5; TRBD2 matches at 8 bases. The CDR3 covers 16 residues. Germline values: CDR1 KGHSH, CDR2 LQKENI. V trimming: 3 bases; J trimming: 2 bases; junction bases outside the gene matches: 8. The CDR3 sequence is CASSPPGGRLQETQYF. CDR3 DNA sequence: TGTGCCAGCTCACCCCCGGGGGGGAGGCTACAAGAGACCCAGTACTTC.